The 5 T cell receptor beta chains given below trace back to one sample, sequenced in a study of blood T cells in healthy people across ages. Primers used in a second PCR of roughly 6 to 12 cycles were a sample-barcoded 5' primer and a J-beta primer mix. TCRdb analysed the 5' RACE reads with MiXCR anew, one entry per CDR3 protein. The profile shows approximately 1.5 million distinct CDR3 sequences, roughly two fifths of them singletons. Sequencing was done on a sample of blood. The receptors derive from a woman aged 18-29 years in good health.

This clonotype has just a few counts. V usage is TRBV20-1 and J usage is TRBJ2-4; D unresolved. The CDR3 consists of 17 residues. Trimming left V 3 bases short and J 0 bases short, with 18 bases between. Germline V lookup: CDR1 DFQATT, CDR2 SNEGSKA (reference sequence). In DNA form, the CDR3 reads TGCAGTGCTAGCGATTTTGTTGGGTACCTAGCCAAAAACATTCAGTACTTC. It specifies CSASDFVGYLAKNIQYF.

This clonotype was counted a few times. The gene calls are TRBV29-1 and TRBJ1-1; D unresolved. Per germline, CDR1 SQVTM and CDR2 ANQGSEA. Trimming removed 3 bases at V and 3 bases at J, with 20 bases between. The CDR3 is 16 residues long. The CDR3 here is CSVDGFPSGRYTEAFF. In DNA, the CDR3 is TGCAGCGTTGACGGTTTCCCTTCGGGGAGGTACACTGAAGCTTTCTTT.

This clonotype has at least ten counts. The CDR3 coding sequence is TGTGCCAGCAGCCGCACTAGCAATGAGCAGTTCTTC. Protein: CASSRTSNEQFF. The V call is TRBV7-2, the J call TRBJ2-1, with D maybe TRBD2 (5 bases). Germline V gene sequence: CDR1 SGHTA, CDR2 FQGNSA. The CDR3 is made up of 12 amino acids. Between the trimmed V and J ends, which lost 5 bases and 6 bases, there was a span of 8 bases. The full variable domain, rest sourced from reference TRBV7-2 and TRBJ2-1, is GAGVSQSPSNKVTEKGKDVELRCDPISGHTALYWYRQSLGQGLEFLIYFQGNSAPDKSGLPSDRFSAERTGGSVSTLTIQRTQQEDSAVYLCASSRTSNEQFFGPGTRLTVL.

Concerning this clonotype itself: One end of the junction varies from germline; a read error may be responsible. This sequence joins TRBV7-7 and TRBJ1-1; unclear D gene. The CDR3 covers 15 residues. Per germline, CDR1 SSHAT and CDR2 FNYEAQ (reference sequence). CDR3 region: CASSPSLGSNTEAFF. Written as DNA, the CDR3 is TGTGCTAGCAGCCCCTCCCTAGGCAGCAACACTGAAGCTTTCTTT.

About this clonotype: This may come from a read error, since a much larger clone is one base off. The gene calls are TRBV11-3 and TRBJ2-3; D gene unclear. The V end lost 7 bases, the J end lost 4 bases, and 12 bases lay between the germline ends. Germline CDR1 reads SGHNT; CDR2 reads YENEEA. CDR3 length: 13 residues. The CDR3 bases are TGTGCCAGCAACTCCCCAGGAGCAGATACGCAGTATTTT. This gives the protein CASNSPGADTQYF.